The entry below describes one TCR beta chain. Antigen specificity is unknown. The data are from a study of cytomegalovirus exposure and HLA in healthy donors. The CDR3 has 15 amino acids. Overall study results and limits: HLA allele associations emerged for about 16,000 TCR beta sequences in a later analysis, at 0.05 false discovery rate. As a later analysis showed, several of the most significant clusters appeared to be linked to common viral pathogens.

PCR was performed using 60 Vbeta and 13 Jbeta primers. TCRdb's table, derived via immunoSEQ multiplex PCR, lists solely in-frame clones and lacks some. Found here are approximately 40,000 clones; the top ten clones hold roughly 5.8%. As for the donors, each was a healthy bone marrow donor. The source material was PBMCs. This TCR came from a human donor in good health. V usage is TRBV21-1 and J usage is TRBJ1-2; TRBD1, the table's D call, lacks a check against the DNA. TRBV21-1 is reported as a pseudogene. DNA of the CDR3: TGTGCCAGCGGTGAACGGGACAGATCTAACTATGGCTACACCTTC. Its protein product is CASGERDRSNYGYTF.